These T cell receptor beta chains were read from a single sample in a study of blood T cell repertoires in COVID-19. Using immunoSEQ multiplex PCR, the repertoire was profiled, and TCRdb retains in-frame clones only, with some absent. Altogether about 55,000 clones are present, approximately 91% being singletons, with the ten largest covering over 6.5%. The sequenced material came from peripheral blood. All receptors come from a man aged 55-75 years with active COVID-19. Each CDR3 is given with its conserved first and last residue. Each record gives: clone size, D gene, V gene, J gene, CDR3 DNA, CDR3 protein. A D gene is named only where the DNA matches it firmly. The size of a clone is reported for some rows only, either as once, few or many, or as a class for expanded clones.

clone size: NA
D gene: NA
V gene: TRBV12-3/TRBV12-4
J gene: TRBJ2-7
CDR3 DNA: TGTGCCAGCAGTCACTCCTACGAGCAGTACTTC
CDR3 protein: CASSHSYEQYF

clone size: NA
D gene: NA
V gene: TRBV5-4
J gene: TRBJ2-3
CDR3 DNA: TGTGCCAGCAGACCCGCGGGACCCCCCACAGATACGCAGTATTTT
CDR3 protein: CASRPAGPPTDTQYF

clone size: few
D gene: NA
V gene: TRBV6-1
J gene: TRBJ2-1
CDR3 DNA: TGTGCCAGCAGTGGGGCCTTACTTTCCTCCTACAATGAGCAGTTCTTC
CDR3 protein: CASSGALLSSYNEQFF

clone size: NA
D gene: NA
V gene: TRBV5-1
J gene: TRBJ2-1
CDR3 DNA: TGCGCCAGCAGCTTGGTGGGCCACAATGAGCAGTTCTTC
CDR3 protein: CASSLVGHNEQFF

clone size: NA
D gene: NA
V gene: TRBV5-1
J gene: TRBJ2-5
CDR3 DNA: TGCGCCAGCAGCTTACAGGGGAGGTACCAAGAGACCCAGTACTTC
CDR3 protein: CASSLQGRYQETQYF

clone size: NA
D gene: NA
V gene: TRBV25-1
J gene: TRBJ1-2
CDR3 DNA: TGTGCCAGCAGTGCAACAGCCTATGGCTACACCTTC
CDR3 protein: CASSATAYGYTF

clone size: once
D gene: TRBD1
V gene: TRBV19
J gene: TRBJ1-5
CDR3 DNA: TGTGCCAGTACCTTCGGGACAGGGGGCGGTCAGCCCCAGCATTTT
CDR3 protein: CASTFGTGGGQPQHF

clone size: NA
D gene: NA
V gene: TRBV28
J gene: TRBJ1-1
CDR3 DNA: TGTGCCAGCAGTTTGGGGCAGGGAAGGACTTTCTTT
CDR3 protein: CASSLGQGRTFF

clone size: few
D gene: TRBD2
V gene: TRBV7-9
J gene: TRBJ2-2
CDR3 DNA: TGTGCCAGCAGCACCACTAGCGGAACGAACACCGGGGAGCTGTTTTTT
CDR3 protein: CASSTTSGTNTGELFF

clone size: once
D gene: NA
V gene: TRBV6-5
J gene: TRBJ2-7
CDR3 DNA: TGTGCCAGCAGTTACTCTGCGACAGCCTACGAGCAGTACTTC
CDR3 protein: CASSYSATAYEQYF

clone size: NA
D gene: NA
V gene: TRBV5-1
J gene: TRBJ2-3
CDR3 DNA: TGCGCCAGCAGCTTGGCTGCGGGACCCACAGATACGCAGTATTTT
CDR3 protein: CASSLAAGPTDTQYF

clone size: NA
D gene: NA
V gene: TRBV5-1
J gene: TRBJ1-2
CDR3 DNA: TGCGCCAGCAGCTCTGGCAGGAACTATGGCTACACCTTC
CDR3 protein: CASSSGRNYGYTF

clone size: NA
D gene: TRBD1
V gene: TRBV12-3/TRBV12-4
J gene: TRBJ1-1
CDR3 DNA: TGTGCCAGCAGTCCCGGACAGGTCACTGAAGCTTTCTTT
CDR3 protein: CASSPGQVTEAFF